This T cell receptor beta chain comes out of a study of human thymus T cells. Findings and caveats of the study: Among thymic and blood repertoires, usage of V and J genes appeared biased.

Libraries were prepared by immunoSEQ multiplex PCR; TCRdb keeps only in-frame clonotypes and omits some of them. The sample records 45,000 to 75,000 clones, 94% being singletons. Donation was from healthy Finnish infants who were having corrective surgery that addressed congenital heart defects. On this clone: Antigen unknown.

The CDR3 length is 14 residues. The germline V gene has CDR1 LNHDA and CDR2 SQIVND (reference sequence). The V end lost 3 bases, the J end lost 5 bases, and 13 bases lay between the germline ends. The chain has TRBV19 and TRBJ2-5; tentatively, D is TRBD1 (7 bases). Material: blood. This clonotype originated in a boy in the first two years of life with a congenital heart defect but otherwise immunologically healthy. CDR3 sequence (DNA): TGTGCCAGTAGTATGGAGGGGGCGGTGGAGACCCAGTACTTC. This translates into CASSMEGAVETQYF.